This entry lists 14 T cell receptor beta chains sequenced from one sample in a study of T cells in Graves' hyperthyroidism and ophthalmopathy. The source material, RNA transcripts, was used to amplify TCR beta CDR3 regions. The HTBI primer set drove a first-round RT-PCR of the TCR CDR3. TCRdb reprocessed the multiplex PCR reads via MiXCR and lists one record per CDR3 protein. The top ten hold about 7% of the sample, which has about 600,000 distinct CDR3 sequences, 12% to 15% seen once. Sequencing was done on a sample of blood. The receptors were sampled from a woman aged 18-29 years with Graves' ophthalmopathy.

This clonotype has at least ten counts. V is TRBV28 and J is TRBJ2-2, with D perhaps given as TRBD1 or TRBD2 (5 bases each). The CDR3 has 19 residues. Trimming removed 1 base from V and 5 bases from J, with 23 bases in between. CDR1 and CDR2 from the germline V gene are MDHEN and SYDVKM. As DNA, the CDR3 is TGTGCCAGCAGTTTATTCCTTGGGCCCGATGGGACCCAAACCGGGGAGCTGTTTTTT. Amino acid sequence: CASSLFLGPDGTQTGELFF.

DNA for the CDR3: TGTGCCAGCAGTGTTGAGGTTGGCACCGGGGAGCTGTTTTTT. It codes for CASSVEVGTGELFF. This chain links TRBV6-1 with TRBJ2-2; unclear D gene. The CDR3 covers 14 residues. V lost 4 bases, J lost 4 bases, and 10 bases lay in between. CDR1 and CDR2 from the germline V gene are MNHNS and SASEGT.

This clonotype was found many times. V and J are TRBV5-1 and TRBJ2-1; TRBD1 matches 7 bases. The CDR3 length is 13 residues. V dropped 4 bases and J dropped 12; count of bases not matched to a gene: 10. CDR1 SGHRS and CDR2 YFSETQ come from the germline V gene. The CDR3, as DNA: TGCGCCAGCAGCCCCCGGGACAGCAGGTTGCAGTTCTTC. Translating gives CASSPRDSRLQFF.

Regarding this clonotype: A junction end diverges from the germline sequence, so it may reflect a read error. The gene calls are TRBV4-3 and TRBJ2-5, with TRBD2 as a possible D gene (7 bases). Germline assignment: CDR1 LGHNA and CDR2 YSLEER. This CDR3 spans 16 amino acids. This CDR3 reads CASGQAWRGGGETQYF. As DNA, the CDR3 is TGCGCCAGCGGCCAAGCTTGGAGGGGGGGAGGAGAGACCCAGTACTTC.

There are many counts of this clonotype. V gene TRBV24-1 combines with J gene TRBJ2-7, with D maybe TRBD1 (6 bases). V was cut by 2 bases and J by 4 bases, with 8 bases left in between. Germline V gives CDR1 KGHDR, CDR2 SFDVKD. CDR3 size: 13 residues. CDR3 loop: CATSDSGTYEQYF. CDR3 DNA: TGTGCCACCAGTGATTCCGGGACATACGAGCAGTACTTC.

This clonotype was counted a few times. The rearrangement uses TRBV19 and TRBJ2-1; 13 bases align to TRBD2. V was clipped by 7 bases and J by 13 bases; unmatched bases: 7. From germline, CDR1 is LNHDA and CDR2 SQIVND (reference sequence). The CDR3 extends over 13 amino acids. Written as DNA, the CDR3 is TGTGCCAGTATTTCACTAGCGGGGGGGCCACAGTTCTTC. It specifies CASISLAGGPQFF.

This clonotype was recorded at least ten times. The gene calls are TRBV6-1 and TRBJ1-5; TRBD1 might be the D (6 bases). Between the trimmed V and J ends, which lost 3 bases and 5 bases, there was a span of 14 bases. Per the germline V gene, CDR1 is MNHNS and CDR2 is SASEGT. This CDR3 contains 15 residues. The DNA of the CDR3 is TGTGCCAGCAGTGACAGTAGGGGGAATGATCAGCCCCAGCATTTT. Its protein is CASSDSRGNDQPQHF.

In its sample, this clonotype was seen many times. This sequence joins TRBV7-9 and TRBJ2-7; 8 bases are a match to TRBD2. The junction had 23 bases not matched to a gene; V was cut back by 5 bases and J by 5 bases. Germline loops: CDR1 SEHNR, CDR2 FQNEAQ (reference sequence). The CDR3 sequence is 19 residues long. The CDR3 reads CASSTEALYTGTRIHEQYF. CDR3 DNA: TGTGCCAGCAGCACCGAGGCCCTTTATACCGGGACTAGGATCCACGAGCAGTACTTC.

This clonotype has ten or more counts. The rearrangement joins TRBV7-9 to TRBJ2-7; 7 nucleotides line up with TRBD1. With V trimmed by 7 bases and J by 7 bases, 10 bases remained unmatched. The CDR3 consists of 13 residues. Germline CDR1 SEHNR, CDR2 FQNEAQ (reference sequence). The CDR3 is CASTATTRGEQYF. DNA for the CDR3: TGTGCCAGCACGGCTACTACCAGGGGGGAGCAGTACTTC.

The sample holds many counts of this clonotype. J is TRBJ2-1 and V is TRBV2; 14 bases map to TRBD2. The J segment lost 1 base and the V segment lost 3 bases, leaving 2 bases of the junction unmatched. The CDR3 contains 17 residues. Germline-derived CDR1 and CDR2 are SNHLY and FYNNEI. As DNA, the CDR3 is TGTGCCAGCAGTGAGGGGACTAGCGGGGGTTCCTACAATGAGCAGTTCTTC. It translates to CASSEGTSGGSYNEQFF.

Turning to this clonotype: With a much larger clone just one base away, this may be a read error. In this CDR3 the conserved last residue, phenylalanine or tryptophan, is missing, so a read error is likely. The chain couples TRBV6-1 to TRBJ2-7; 11 bases map to TRBD2. J was trimmed by 3 bases and V by 8 bases; bases with no gene match: 9. In germline, CDR1 is MNHNS, CDR2 SASEGT. The length of the CDR3 is 15 residues. CDR3 nucleotide sequence: TGTGCCAGCTCACCGACTAGCGGGAAGCGCTACGAGCAGTACTCC. Translating it yields CASSPTSGKRYEQYS.

This clonotype was picked up many times. The chain uses TRBV30 and TRBJ2-7, with D maybe TRBD1 (6 bases). Germline assignment: CDR1 GTSNPN and CDR2 SVGIG (reference sequence). V lost 1 base to trimming and J lost 2 bases, with 9 bases between them. The CDR3 has 13 amino acids. CDR3 sequence reads: CAWSGQAAYEQYF. CDR3 nucleotides: TGTGCCTGGAGTGGACAGGCTGCCTACGAGCAGTACTTC.

Written as DNA, the CDR3 is TGTGCCAGTAGTATAGGAAGACAATCCCCCTCCTACGAGCAGTACTTC. Its protein is CASSIGRQSPSYEQYF. The gene calls are TRBV19 and TRBJ2-7; D gene uncertain. V was pared by 1 base and J by 0 bases, with 13 bases between. The CDR3 has 16 residues. Germline-derived CDR1 and CDR2 are LNHDA and SQIVND (reference sequence).

The chain couples TRBV7-3 to TRBJ2-3; 15 bases map to TRBD2. The germline CDR1 and CDR2 sequences are SGHTA and FQGTGA. The junction had 9 bases not matched to a gene; V was cut back by 5 bases and J by 6 bases. CDR3 length: 17 amino acids. The CDR3 DNA reads TGTGCCAGCAGCCCCCGGCGGACTAGCGGGAGGGCTGATACGCAGTATTTT. Translating it yields CASSPRRTSGRADTQYF.